This T cell receptor (beta chain) was captured by sequencing in a study of cytomegalovirus exposure and HLA in healthy donors. Background on the study: An earlier analysis found 100 million or so unique TCR beta sequences from about 190 million T cells.

Primers for the PCR totalled 60 Vbeta and 13 Jbeta. The assay was immunoSEQ multiplex PCR, and TCRdb's table has in-frame clones only and misses some. Of about 140,000 clones listed, roughly 87% are singletons. The ends lost 4 bases at V and 4 bases at J; junction bases unmatched: 12. CDR1 SGHNT and CDR2 YYREEE come from the germline V gene (reference sequence). The CDR3 contains 16 residues. The TCR was taken from a woman aged 40 to 50 in good health and CMV-seronegative. The sequencing sample was made of PBMCs. The chain links TRBV5-4 to TRBJ2-5; TRBD2 aligns across 8 bases. CDR3 coding DNA: TGTGCCAGCAGCCGTGCTAGCGGGCCCGAGCGAGAGACCCAGTACTTC. Its translation is CASSRASGPERETQYF. Looking up the rest from reference TRBV5-4 and TRBJ2-5 gives the full variable domain: ETGVTQSPTHLIKTRGQQVTLRCSSQSGHNTVSWYQQALGQGPQFIFQYYREEENGRGNFPPRFSGLQFPNYSSELNVNALELDDSALYLCASSRASGPERETQYFGPGTRLLVL.